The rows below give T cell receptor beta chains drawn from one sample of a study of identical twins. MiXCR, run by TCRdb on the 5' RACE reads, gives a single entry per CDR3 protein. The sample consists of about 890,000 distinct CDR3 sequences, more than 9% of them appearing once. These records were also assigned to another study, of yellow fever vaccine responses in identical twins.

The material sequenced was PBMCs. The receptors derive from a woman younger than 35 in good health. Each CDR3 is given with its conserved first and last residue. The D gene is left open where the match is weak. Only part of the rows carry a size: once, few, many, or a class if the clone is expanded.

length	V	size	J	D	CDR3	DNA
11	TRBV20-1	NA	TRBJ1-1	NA	CSAFGPTEAFF	TGCAGTGCTTTCGGACCCACTGAAGCTTTCTTT
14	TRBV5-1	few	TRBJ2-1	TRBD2	CASAGRVSYNEQFF	TGCGCCAGCGCCGGGAGGGTGTCCTACAATGAGCAGTTCTTC
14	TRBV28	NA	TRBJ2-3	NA	CASSLGAPLDTQYF	TGTGCCAGCAGTTTAGGGGCCCCACTGGATACGCAGTATTTT
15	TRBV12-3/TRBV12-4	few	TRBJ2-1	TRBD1	CASTSTGGFYNEQFF	TGTGCCAGCACCTCGACAGGGGGTTTCTACAATGAGCAGTTCTTC
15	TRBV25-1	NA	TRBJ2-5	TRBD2	CASSEAKTSGETQYF	TGTGCCAGCAGTGAAGCCAAAACTAGCGGAGAGACCCAGTACTTC
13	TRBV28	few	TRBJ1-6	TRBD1	CASEDRWESPLHF	TGTGCCAGCGAGGACAGGTGGGAATCACCCCTCCACTTT
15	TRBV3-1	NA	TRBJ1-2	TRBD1	CASSPRDRGGYGYTF	TGTGCCAGCAGCCCCCGGGACAGGGGGGGTTATGGCTACACCTTC
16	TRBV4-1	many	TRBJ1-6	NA	CASSQDPPGALSPLHF	TGCGCCAGCAGCCAAGATCCCCCGGGGGCGTTATCACCCCTCCACTTT
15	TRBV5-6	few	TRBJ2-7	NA	CASSFTGLKTAEQYF	TGTGCCAGCAGCTTCACCGGGCTGAAGACAGCCGAGCAGTACTTC
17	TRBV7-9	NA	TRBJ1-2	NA	CASSPRRLPGQEYGYTF	TGTGCCAGCAGCCCTAGGAGGCTACCGGGACAAGAGTATGGCTACACCTTC
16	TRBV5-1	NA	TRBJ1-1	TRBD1	CASSFRTGTGNTEAFF	TGCGCCAGCAGCTTTAGGACCGGGACAGGGAACACTGAAGCTTTCTTT
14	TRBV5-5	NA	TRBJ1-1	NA	CASTLSVPAIEAFF	TGTGCCAGCACCCTAAGTGTTCCCGCAATTGAAGCTTTCTTT
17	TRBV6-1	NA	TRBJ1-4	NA	CASSDRGRMVVEEKLFF	TGTGCCAGCAGTGACCGAGGACGGATGGTCGTTGAGGAAAAACTGTTTTTT
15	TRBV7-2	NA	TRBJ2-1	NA	CASSDWGSSYNEQFF	TGTGCCAGCAGCGACTGGGGGAGCTCCTACAATGAGCAGTTCTTC
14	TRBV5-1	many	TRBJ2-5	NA	CASSLLRVEETQYF	TGCGCCAGCAGCTTGTTGCGGGTCGAAGAGACCCAGTACTTC
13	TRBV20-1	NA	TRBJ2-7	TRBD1	CSADRGGSYEQYF	TGCAGTGCAGACAGGGGGGGAAGCTACGAGCAGTACTTC
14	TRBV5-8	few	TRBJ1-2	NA	CASSPTEFNYGYTF	TGTGCCAGCAGCCCTACAGAATTTAACTATGGCTACACCTTC
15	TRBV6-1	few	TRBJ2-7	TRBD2	CASSARERENYEQYF	TGTGCCAGCAGTGCCCGGGAGCGGGAGAACTACGAGCAGTACTTC
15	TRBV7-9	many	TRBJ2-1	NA	CASSPSDNSYNEQFF	TGTGCCAGCAGTCCTTCGGACAACTCCTACAATGAGCAGTTCTTC
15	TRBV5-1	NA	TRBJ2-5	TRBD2	CASSLLAGGDETQYF	TGCGCCAGCAGCTTACTAGCGGGGGGAGACGAGACCCAGTACTTC
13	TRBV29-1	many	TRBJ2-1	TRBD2	CSVAAGGNNEQFF	TGCAGCGTTGCAGCGGGGGGCAACAATGAGCAGTTCTTC
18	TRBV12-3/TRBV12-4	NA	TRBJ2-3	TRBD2	CAFCLWPSGRDNTDTQYF	TGTGCCTTCTGTTTATGGCCTAGCGGGAGGGATAACACAGATACGCAGTATTTT
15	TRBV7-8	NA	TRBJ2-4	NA	CASSSGTYERNIQYF	TGTGCCAGCAGCTCAGGGACCTACGAGAGGAACATTCAGTACTTC
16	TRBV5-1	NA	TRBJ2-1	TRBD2	CASNPTGGMGYNEQFF	TGCGCCAGCAACCCGACGGGGGGGATGGGCTACAATGAGCAGTTCTTC
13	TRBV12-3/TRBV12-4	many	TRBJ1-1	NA	CASSLRGITEAFF	TGTGCCAGCAGTTTAAGGGGTATCACTGAAGCTTTCTTT
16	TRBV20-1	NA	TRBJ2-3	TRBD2	CSARSLAGASTDTQYF	TGCAGTGCTAGAAGTTTAGCGGGAGCTAGCACAGATACGCAGTATTTT
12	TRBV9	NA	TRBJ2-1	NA	CASGGTGTEQFF	TGTGCCAGCGGGGGGACCGGGACAGAGCAGTTCTTC
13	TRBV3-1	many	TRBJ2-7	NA	CASSQDRGYEQYF	TGTGCCAGCAGCCAAGATAGGGGATACGAGCAGTACTTC
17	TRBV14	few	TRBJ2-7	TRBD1	CASSTIGQGASSYEQYF	TGTGCCAGCAGCACAATCGGACAGGGGGCGAGCTCCTACGAGCAGTACTTC
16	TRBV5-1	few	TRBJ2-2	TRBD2	CASRGGTTGNTGELFF	TGCGCCAGCAGAGGTGGGACTACTGGGAACACCGGGGAGCTGTTTTTT
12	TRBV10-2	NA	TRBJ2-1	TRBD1	CASVGQDNEQFF	TGCGCCAGCGTAGGACAGGACAATGAGCAGTTCTTC
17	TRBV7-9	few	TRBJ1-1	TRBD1	CASSLVGDRVLGTEAFF	TGTGCCAGCAGCTTAGTAGGCGACAGGGTGCTAGGCACTGAAGCTTTCTTT
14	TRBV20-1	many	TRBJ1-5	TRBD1	CSASGDRAGQPQHF	TGCAGTGCTAGTGGGGACAGGGCTGGTCAGCCCCAGCATTTT
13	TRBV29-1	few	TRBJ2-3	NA	CSVPLPSTDTQYF	TGCAGCGTTCCCCTTCCTAGCACAGATACGCAGTATTTT
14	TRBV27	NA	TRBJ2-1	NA	CASSLRSRVNEQFF	TGTGCCAGCAGTTTACGGTCCAGGGTCAATGAGCAGTTCTTC
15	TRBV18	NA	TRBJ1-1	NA	CASFPTGSLNTEAFF	TGTGCCAGCTTCCCGACAGGCTCCTTGAACACTGAAGCTTTCTTT
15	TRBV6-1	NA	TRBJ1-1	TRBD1	CASSETGQVATEAFF	TGTGCCAGCAGTGAGACGGGACAGGTAGCCACTGAAGCTTTCTTT
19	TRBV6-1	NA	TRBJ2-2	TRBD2	CASSGSAIPGLAYTGELFF	TGTGCCAGCAGTGGATCGGCAATACCGGGACTAGCGTATACCGGGGAGCTGTTTTTT
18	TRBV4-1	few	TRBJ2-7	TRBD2	CASSQDRVGLAASYEQYF	TGCGCCAGCAGCCAAGACAGGGTAGGACTAGCGGCCTCCTACGAGCAGTACTTC
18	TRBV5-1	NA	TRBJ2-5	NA	CASSLGTATPKYQETQYF	TGCGCCAGCAGCTTGGGGACAGCAACACCGAAGTACCAAGAGACCCAGTACTTC
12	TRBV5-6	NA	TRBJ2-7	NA	CASSLVQDEQYF	TGTGCCAGCAGCTTGGTCCAGGACGAGCAGTACTTC
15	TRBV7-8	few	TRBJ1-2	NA	CASSLAQYSNYGYTF	TGTGCCAGCAGCTTAGCGCAGTATTCTAACTATGGCTACACCTTC
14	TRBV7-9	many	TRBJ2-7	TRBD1	CASAWGQGSYEQYF	TGTGCCAGTGCTTGGGGACAGGGCTCCTACGAGCAGTACTTC
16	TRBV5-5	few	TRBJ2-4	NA	CASSRQTASVGDIQYF	TGTGCCAGCAGCCGTCAGACAGCCTCGGTTGGGGACATTCAGTACTTC
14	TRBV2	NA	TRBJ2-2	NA	CASRPTENTGELFF	TGTGCCAGCAGACCGACAGAAAACACCGGGGAGCTGTTTTTT
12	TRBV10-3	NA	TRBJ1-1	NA	CAISAESAEAFF	TGTGCCATCAGTGCGGAGTCGGCTGAAGCTTTCTTT
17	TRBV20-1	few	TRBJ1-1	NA	CSARVATTKGRVTEAFF	TGCAGTGCTAGAGTTGCGACGACAAAAGGGCGGGTCACTGAAGCTTTCTTT
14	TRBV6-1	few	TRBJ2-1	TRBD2	CASSRAGRANEQFF	TGTGCCAGCAGCCGAGCGGGGAGAGCGAATGAGCAGTTCTTC
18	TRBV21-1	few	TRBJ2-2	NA	CASSEPGNRDRVTGELFF	TGTGCCAGCAGCGAACCAGGGAACCGGGACAGGGTTACCGGGGAGCTGTTTTTT
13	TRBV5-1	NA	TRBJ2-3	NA	CASSRWETDTQYF	TGCGCCAGCAGTCGTTGGGAGACAGATACGCAGTATTTT
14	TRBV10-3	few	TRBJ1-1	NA	CAISEGPTSAEAFF	TGTGCCATCAGTGAGGGGCCGACAAGTGCTGAAGCTTTCTTT
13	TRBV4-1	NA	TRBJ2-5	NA	CASSQVVSETQYF	TGCGCCAGCAGCCAAGTGGTTTCAGAGACCCAGTACTTC
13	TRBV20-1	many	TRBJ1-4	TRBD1	CSARGTGGEKLFF	TGCAGTGCTAGAGGGACAGGAGGTGAAAAACTGTTTTTT
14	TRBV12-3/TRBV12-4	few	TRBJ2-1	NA	CASSTLEFYNEQFF	TGTGCCAGCAGCACTTTGGAGTTCTACAATGAGCAGTTCTTC
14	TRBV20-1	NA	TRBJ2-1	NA	CSARDRYFYNEQFF	TGCAGTGCTAGAGATCGGTACTTCTACAATGAGCAGTTCTTC
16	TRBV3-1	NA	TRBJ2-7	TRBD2	CASSQEGSGSSYEQYF	TGTGCCAGCAGCCAGGAGGGCAGCGGGAGCTCCTACGAGCAGTACTTC
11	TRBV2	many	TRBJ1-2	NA	CASTEGYGYTF	TGTGCCAGCACCGAAGGTTATGGCTACACCTTC
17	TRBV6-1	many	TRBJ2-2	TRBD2	CASKGSSGARGTGELFF	TGTGCCAGCAAGGGGTCTAGCGGGGCCCGGGGGACCGGGGAGCTGTTTTTT
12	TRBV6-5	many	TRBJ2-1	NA	CASSHWGREQFF	TGTGCCAGCAGCCACTGGGGGAGGGAGCAGTTCTTC